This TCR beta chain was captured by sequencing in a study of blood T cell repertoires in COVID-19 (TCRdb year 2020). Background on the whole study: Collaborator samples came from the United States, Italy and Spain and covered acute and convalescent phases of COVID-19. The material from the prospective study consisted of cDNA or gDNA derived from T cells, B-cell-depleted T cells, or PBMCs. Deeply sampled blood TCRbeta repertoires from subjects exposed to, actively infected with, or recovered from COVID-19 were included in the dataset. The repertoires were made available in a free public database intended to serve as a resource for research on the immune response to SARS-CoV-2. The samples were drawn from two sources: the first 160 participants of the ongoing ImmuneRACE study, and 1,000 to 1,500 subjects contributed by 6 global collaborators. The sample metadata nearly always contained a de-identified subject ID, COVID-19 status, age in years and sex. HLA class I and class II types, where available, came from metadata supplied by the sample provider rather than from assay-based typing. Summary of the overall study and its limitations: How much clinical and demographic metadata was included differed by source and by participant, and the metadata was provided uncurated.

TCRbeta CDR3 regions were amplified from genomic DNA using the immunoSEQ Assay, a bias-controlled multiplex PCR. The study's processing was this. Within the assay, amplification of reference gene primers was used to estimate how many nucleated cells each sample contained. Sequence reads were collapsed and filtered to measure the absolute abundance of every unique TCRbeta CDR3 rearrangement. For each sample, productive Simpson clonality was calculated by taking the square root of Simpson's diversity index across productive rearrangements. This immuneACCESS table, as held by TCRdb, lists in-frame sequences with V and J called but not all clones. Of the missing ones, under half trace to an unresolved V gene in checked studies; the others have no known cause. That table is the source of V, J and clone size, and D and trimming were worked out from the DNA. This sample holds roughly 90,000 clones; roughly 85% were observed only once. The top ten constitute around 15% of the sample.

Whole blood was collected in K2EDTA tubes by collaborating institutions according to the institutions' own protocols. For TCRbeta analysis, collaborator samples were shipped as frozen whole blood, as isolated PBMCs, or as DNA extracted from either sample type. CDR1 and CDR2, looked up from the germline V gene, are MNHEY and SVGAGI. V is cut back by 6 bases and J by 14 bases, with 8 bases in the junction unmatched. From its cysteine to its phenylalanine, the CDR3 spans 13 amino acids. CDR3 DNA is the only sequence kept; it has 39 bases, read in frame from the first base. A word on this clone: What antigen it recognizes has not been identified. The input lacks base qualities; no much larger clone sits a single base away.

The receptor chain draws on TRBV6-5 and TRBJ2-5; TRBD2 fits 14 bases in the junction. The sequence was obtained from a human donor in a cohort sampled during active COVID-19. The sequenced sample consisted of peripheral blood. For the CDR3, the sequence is CASSPGTSGRTYF. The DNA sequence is TGTGCCAGCAGCCCCGGGACTAGCGGGAGAACTTACTTC.